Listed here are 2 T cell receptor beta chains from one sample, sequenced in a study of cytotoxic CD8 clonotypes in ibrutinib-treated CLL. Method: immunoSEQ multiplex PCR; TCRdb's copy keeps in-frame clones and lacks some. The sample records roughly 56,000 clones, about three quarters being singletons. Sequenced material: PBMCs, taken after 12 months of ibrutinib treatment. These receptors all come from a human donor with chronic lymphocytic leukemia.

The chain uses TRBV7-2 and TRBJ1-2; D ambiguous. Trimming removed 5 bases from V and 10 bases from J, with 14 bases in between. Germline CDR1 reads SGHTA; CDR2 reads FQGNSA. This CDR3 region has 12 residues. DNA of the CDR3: TGTGCCAGCAGCCCGATGACATCTTCCTACACCTTC. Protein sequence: CASSPMTSSYTF.

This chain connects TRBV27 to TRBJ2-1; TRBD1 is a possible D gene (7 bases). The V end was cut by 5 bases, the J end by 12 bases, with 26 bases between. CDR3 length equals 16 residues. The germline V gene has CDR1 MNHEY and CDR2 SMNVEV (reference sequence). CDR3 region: CASSATGAAPGGVQFF. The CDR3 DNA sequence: TGTGCCAGCAGTGCTACAGGGGCCGCTCCAGGAGGGGTGCAGTTCTTC.